This record looks at one T cell receptor (beta chain) sequence and its context. Antigen unknown. The sample originates from a study of identifying expanded T cells in peripheral blood. Study findings and constraints: Approximately two-week clone count variance significantly increased as total template count grew. Technical replicates showed around 1.1 changed clones; roughly two weeks roughly 18; four weeks 19.

The protocol was immunoSEQ multiplex PCR, while the TCRdb copy is restricted to in-frame clones and leaves out a portion. The sample records tens of thousands of clones, approximately 85% being singletons. No infections or other immune events were documented during collection. This CDR3 region has 12 residues. CDR1 and CDR2 from the germline V gene are SNHLY and FYNNEI. Deletions cut 4 bases from V and 2 bases from J, with 5 bases between. The sequenced material came from blood. The rearrangement joins TRBV2 to TRBJ2-5; D uncertain. The clonotype comes from a person aged 18 to 70 in good health. As DNA, the CDR3 is TGTGCCAGCAGTGGGAGACAAGAGACCCAGTACTTC. Protein sequence: CASSGRQETQYF.